Listed below are T cell receptor beta chains from one sample, sequenced in a study of cytomegalovirus exposure and HLA in healthy donors. TCRdb's copy holds only in-frame clones and misses some; the assay was immunoSEQ multiplex PCR. Of about 220,000 clones listed, approximately 80% are singletons. The specimen sequenced was PBMCs. These TCRs come from a woman aged 25 to 45 in good health and CMV-seropositive. CDR3s include the opening cysteine and the closing phenylalanine or tryptophan. Each record gives: clone size, D gene, V gene, J gene, CDR3 protein, CDR3 DNA. A D gene is named only where the DNA matches it firmly. Some rows mark clone size as missing; the rest say once, few, many or name a class of expanded clone.

clone_size: -; d_call: TRBD1; v_call: TRBV25-1; j_call: TRBJ1-2; cdr3_aa: CASSGQGIYGYTF; cdr3_nt: TGTGCCAGCAGTGGACAGGGGATCTATGGCTACACCTTC
clone_size: -; d_call: -; v_call: TRBV30; j_call: TRBJ1-1; cdr3_aa: CAWKDVTVEAFF; cdr3_nt: TGTGCCTGGAAGGACGTTACGGTTGAAGCTTTCTTT
clone_size: -; d_call: -; v_call: TRBV9; j_call: TRBJ2-7; cdr3_aa: CASSLMTSSYEQYF; cdr3_nt: TGTGCCAGCAGCCTTATGACCTCGTCCTACGAGCAGTACTTC
clone_size: -; d_call: TRBD1; v_call: TRBV7-6; j_call: TRBJ1-2; cdr3_aa: CASSSKAGQDPEGYTF; cdr3_nt: TGTGCCAGCAGCTCAAAAGCCGGACAGGACCCGGAGGGCTACACCTTC
clone_size: -; d_call: TRBD1; v_call: TRBV25-1; j_call: TRBJ1-2; cdr3_aa: CASSLPGGAGGYTF; cdr3_nt: TGTGCCAGCAGCCTCCCAGGGGGCGCGGGGGGCTACACCTTC
clone_size: -; d_call: -; v_call: TRBV29-1; j_call: TRBJ1-5; cdr3_aa: CSVGIGSNQPQHF; cdr3_nt: TGCAGCGTTGGAATAGGGAGCAATCAGCCCCAGCATTTT
clone_size: once; d_call: TRBD1; v_call: TRBV10-3; j_call: TRBJ2-1; cdr3_aa: CATSGQGRNEQFF; cdr3_nt: TGTGCCACCAGCGGACAGGGGAGAAATGAGCAGTTCTTC
clone_size: few; d_call: -; v_call: TRBV27; j_call: TRBJ1-4; cdr3_aa: CASGNEKLFF; cdr3_nt: TGTGCCAGCGGCAATGAAAAACTGTTTTTT
clone_size: -; d_call: -; v_call: TRBV6-5; j_call: TRBJ1-1; cdr3_aa: CASSYSMTAATEAFF; cdr3_nt: TGTGCCAGCAGTTACTCTATGACGGCGGCTACTGAAGCTTTCTTT
clone_size: few; d_call: -; v_call: TRBV5-1; j_call: TRBJ1-5; cdr3_aa: CASSLAPNQPQHF; cdr3_nt: TGCGCCAGCAGCTTGGCTCCCAATCAGCCCCAGCATTTT
clone_size: -; d_call: -; v_call: TRBV28; j_call: TRBJ1-2; cdr3_aa: CASSLARPGWSYGYTF; cdr3_nt: TGTGCCAGCAGTTTAGCCAGGCCAGGATGGTCGTATGGCTACACCTTC
clone_size: -; d_call: TRBD2; v_call: TRBV4-3; j_call: TRBJ2-7; cdr3_aa: CASSQDMGLYEQYF; cdr3_nt: TGCGCCAGCAGCCAAGATATGGGACTATACGAGCAGTACTTC
clone_size: -; d_call: TRBD2; v_call: TRBV6-1; j_call: TRBJ2-7; cdr3_aa: CASSSGTSGTYEQYF; cdr3_nt: TGTGCCAGCAGTTCCGGGACTAGCGGAACCTACGAGCAGTACTTC
clone_size: -; d_call: -; v_call: TRBV4-3; j_call: TRBJ2-2; cdr3_aa: CASSQNPGEMTGELFF; cdr3_nt: TGCGCCAGCAGCCAAAACCCAGGGGAAATGACCGGGGAGCTGTTTTTT
clone_size: once; d_call: -; v_call: TRBV7-9; j_call: TRBJ1-2; cdr3_aa: CASSLVGLSNYGYTF; cdr3_nt: TGTGCCAGCAGCTTAGTTGGACTCTCCAACTATGGCTACACCTTC
clone_size: -; d_call: -; v_call: TRBV13; j_call: TRBJ1-1; cdr3_aa: CASSGTGLAEAFF; cdr3_nt: TGTGCCAGCAGCGGAACAGGGTTGGCTGAAGCTTTCTTT
clone_size: once; d_call: TRBD1; v_call: TRBV9; j_call: TRBJ2-3; cdr3_aa: CASSLRQGEDTQYF; cdr3_nt: TGTGCCAGCAGCCTCCGACAGGGGGAAGATACGCAGTATTTT
clone_size: -; d_call: -; v_call: TRBV5-6; j_call: TRBJ1-5; cdr3_aa: CASSLAYSNQPQHF; cdr3_nt: TGTGCCAGCAGCTTGGCATATAGCAATCAGCCCCAGCATTTT
clone_size: -; d_call: TRBD1; v_call: TRBV6-1; j_call: TRBJ1-2; cdr3_aa: CASSEGQGGYGYTF; cdr3_nt: TGTGCCAGCAGTGAGGGGCAGGGGGGATATGGCTACACCTTC
clone_size: -; d_call: -; v_call: TRBV6-5; j_call: TRBJ2-4; cdr3_aa: CASSYSGVLAKNIQYF; cdr3_nt: TGTGCCAGCAGTTACTCCGGGGTACTAGCCAAAAACATTCAGTACTTC
clone_size: -; d_call: -; v_call: TRBV2; j_call: TRBJ2-1; cdr3_aa: CASSTPELAYNEQFF; cdr3_nt: TGTGCCAGCAGTACCCCCGAACTGGCCTACAATGAGCAGTTCTTC
clone_size: once; d_call: TRBD2; v_call: TRBV7-6; j_call: TRBJ2-7; cdr3_aa: CASSFGLAESYEQYF; cdr3_nt: TGTGCCAGCAGCTTTGGACTAGCGGAGTCCTACGAGCAGTACTTC
clone_size: once; d_call: TRBD1; v_call: TRBV15; j_call: TRBJ1-1; cdr3_aa: CATSPRTGRPEAFF; cdr3_nt: TGTGCCACCAGCCCCCGGACAGGGAGGCCTGAAGCTTTCTTT
clone_size: -; d_call: -; v_call: TRBV5-1; j_call: TRBJ2-7; cdr3_aa: CASRPGTTVYEQYF; cdr3_nt: TGCGCCAGCAGGCCCGGGACAACCGTGTACGAGCAGTACTTC
clone_size: -; d_call: -; v_call: TRBV20-1; j_call: TRBJ1-2; cdr3_aa: CSVVTGNGYTF; cdr3_nt: TGCAGTGTTGTTACAGGGAATGGCTACACCTTC
clone_size: -; d_call: -; v_call: TRBV27; j_call: TRBJ1-5; cdr3_aa: CASSFGGNQPQHF; cdr3_nt: TGTGCCAGCAGTTTTGGGGGAAACCAGCCCCAGCATTTT
clone_size: -; d_call: TRBD1; v_call: TRBV2; j_call: TRBJ1-2; cdr3_aa: CASQGTGGASGYTF; cdr3_nt: TGTGCCAGCCAAGGGACAGGGGGCGCGTCTGGCTACACCTTC
clone_size: -; d_call: -; v_call: TRBV2; j_call: TRBJ2-3; cdr3_aa: CASTIYRTDTQYF; cdr3_nt: TGTGCCAGCACCATCTATAGGACAGATACGCAGTATTTT
clone_size: -; d_call: -; v_call: TRBV4-1; j_call: TRBJ1-5; cdr3_aa: CASSQARNQPQHF; cdr3_nt: TGCGCCAGCAGCCAAGCTAGAAATCAGCCCCAGCATTTT
clone_size: -; d_call: TRBD1; v_call: TRBV25-1; j_call: TRBJ1-1; cdr3_aa: CASDDRGSAFF; cdr3_nt: TGTGCCAGCGACGACAGGGGCTCGGCTTTCTTT
clone_size: -; d_call: -; v_call: TRBV10-2; j_call: TRBJ2-7; cdr3_aa: CASSETGFSYEQYF; cdr3_nt: TGCGCCAGCAGTGAGACAGGGTTTTCCTACGAGCAGTACTTC
clone_size: once; d_call: -; v_call: TRBV5-1; j_call: TRBJ2-7; cdr3_aa: CASSLSHGTYEQYF; cdr3_nt: TGCGCCAGCAGCTTGTCACACGGAACCTACGAGCAGTACTTC
clone_size: -; d_call: TRBD1; v_call: TRBV5-1; j_call: TRBJ2-7; cdr3_aa: CASRKHPGQGGEQYF; cdr3_nt: TGCGCCAGCAGAAAGCATCCGGGACAGGGAGGCGAGCAGTACTTC
clone_size: -; d_call: -; v_call: TRBV27; j_call: TRBJ1-5; cdr3_aa: CASSLGGRGSNQPQHF; cdr3_nt: TGTGCCAGCAGTTTAGGGGGGCGCGGAAGCAATCAGCCCCAGCATTTT
clone_size: -; d_call: -; v_call: TRBV2; j_call: TRBJ2-1; cdr3_aa: CASFVIGSPQFF; cdr3_nt: TGTGCCAGCTTTGTAATAGGCTCCCCCCAGTTCTTC
clone_size: -; d_call: TRBD2; v_call: TRBV4-3; j_call: TRBJ2-1; cdr3_aa: CASSPTPLAGLSYNEQFF; cdr3_nt: TGCGCCAGCAGTCCAACTCCTTTAGCGGGCCTATCCTACAATGAGCAGTTCTTC
clone_size: -; d_call: -; v_call: TRBV5-3; j_call: TRBJ1-2; cdr3_aa: CARSLPMPLPGYTF; cdr3_nt: TGTGCCAGAAGCTTGCCGATGCCTCTACCGGGCTACACCTTC
clone_size: -; d_call: TRBD1; v_call: TRBV5-1; j_call: TRBJ2-7; cdr3_aa: CASSIGQGTTYEQYF; cdr3_nt: TGCGCCAGCAGCATAGGACAGGGGACCACCTACGAGCAGTACTTC
clone_size: -; d_call: -; v_call: TRBV5-6; j_call: TRBJ1-5; cdr3_aa: CASSSVQGNQPQHF; cdr3_nt: TGTGCCAGCAGCTCAGTGCAGGGGAATCAGCCCCAGCATTTT
clone_size: -; d_call: -; v_call: TRBV4-3; j_call: TRBJ2-7; cdr3_aa: CASSQDERPTYEQYF; cdr3_nt: TGCGCCAGCAGCCAAGATGAGCGCCCAACATACGAGCAGTACTTC
clone_size: few; d_call: -; v_call: TRBV6-6; j_call: TRBJ2-7; cdr3_aa: CASTLGFSDEQYF; cdr3_nt: TGTGCCAGCACCTTAGGGTTTTCCGACGAGCAGTACTTC
clone_size: few; d_call: -; v_call: TRBV5-6; j_call: TRBJ1-2; cdr3_aa: CASSLAYGYTF; cdr3_nt: TGTGCCAGCAGCTTGGCTTATGGCTACACCTTC
clone_size: -; d_call: -; v_call: TRBV2; j_call: TRBJ2-5; cdr3_aa: CASSGQLQETQYF; cdr3_nt: TGTGCCAGCAGTGGACAGCTCCAAGAGACCCAGTACTTC
clone_size: many; d_call: -; v_call: TRBV30; j_call: TRBJ2-7; cdr3_aa: CAWTRGPPSYEQYF; cdr3_nt: TGTGCCTGGACCCGGGGCCCCCCCTCCTACGAGCAGTACTTC
clone_size: -; d_call: TRBD2; v_call: TRBV30; j_call: TRBJ2-2; cdr3_aa: CAWSALMGLAGEGGELFF; cdr3_nt: TGTGCCTGGAGTGCCCTCATGGGACTAGCGGGAGAGGGCGGGGAGCTGTTTTTT